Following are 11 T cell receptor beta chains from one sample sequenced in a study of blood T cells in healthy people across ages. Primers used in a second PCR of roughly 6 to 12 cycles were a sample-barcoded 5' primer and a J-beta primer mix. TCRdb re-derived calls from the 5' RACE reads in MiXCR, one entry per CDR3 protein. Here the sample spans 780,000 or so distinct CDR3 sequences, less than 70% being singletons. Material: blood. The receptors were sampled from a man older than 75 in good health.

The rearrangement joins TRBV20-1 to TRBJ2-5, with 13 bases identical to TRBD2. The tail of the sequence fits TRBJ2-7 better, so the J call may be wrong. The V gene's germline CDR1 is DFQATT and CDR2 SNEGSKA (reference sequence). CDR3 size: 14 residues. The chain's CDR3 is CSAKTSGRSYEQYF. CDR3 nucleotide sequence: TGCAGTGCTAAGACTAGCGGGAGGTCCTACGAGCAGTACTTC.

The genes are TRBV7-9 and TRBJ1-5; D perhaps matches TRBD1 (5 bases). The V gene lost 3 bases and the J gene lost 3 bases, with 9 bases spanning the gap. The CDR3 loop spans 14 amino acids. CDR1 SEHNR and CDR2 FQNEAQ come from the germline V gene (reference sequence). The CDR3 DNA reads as TGTGCCAGCAGCTTTTCAGGGAACAATCAGCCCCAGCATTTT. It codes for CASSFSGNNQPQHF.

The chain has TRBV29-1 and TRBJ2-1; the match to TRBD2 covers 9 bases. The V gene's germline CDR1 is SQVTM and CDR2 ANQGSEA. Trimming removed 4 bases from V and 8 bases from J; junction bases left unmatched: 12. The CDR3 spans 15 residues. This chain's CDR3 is CSVVGSGRSGDEQFF. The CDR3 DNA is TGCAGCGTTGTTGGTAGCGGGAGAAGTGGGGATGAGCAGTTCTTC.

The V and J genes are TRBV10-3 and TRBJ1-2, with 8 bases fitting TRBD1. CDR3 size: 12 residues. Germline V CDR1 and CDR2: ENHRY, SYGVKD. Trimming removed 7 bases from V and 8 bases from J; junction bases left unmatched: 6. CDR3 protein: CAINGQGGGYTF. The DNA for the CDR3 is TGTGCCATCAATGGACAGGGCGGAGGCTACACCTTC.

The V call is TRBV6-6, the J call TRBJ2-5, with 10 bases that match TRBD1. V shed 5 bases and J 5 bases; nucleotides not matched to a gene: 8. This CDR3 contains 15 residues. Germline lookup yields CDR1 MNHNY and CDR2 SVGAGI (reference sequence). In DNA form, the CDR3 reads TGTGCCAGCAGTCCAGACAGGGGGCGCGGGGAGACCCAGTACTTC. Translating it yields CASSPDRGRGETQYF.

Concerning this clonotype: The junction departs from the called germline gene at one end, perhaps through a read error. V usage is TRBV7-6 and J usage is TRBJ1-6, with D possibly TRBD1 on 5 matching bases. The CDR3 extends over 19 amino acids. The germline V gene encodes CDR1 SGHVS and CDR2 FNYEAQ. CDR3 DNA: TGTGCCTGCAGCTTAGAGGGGCTCGGCAGGGCCCACTATAATTCACCCCTCCACTTT. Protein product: CACSLEGLGRAHYNSPLHF.

CDR3 coding DNA: TGTGCCACCAGTGATTCCCCCCCTTCAAGCCTTAATGAAAAACTGTTTTTT. It codes for CATSDSPPSSLNEKLFF. The J gene is TRBJ1-4, the V gene TRBV24-1; D unresolved. V lost 2 bases to trimming and J lost 4 bases, with 16 bases between them. The CDR3 runs to 17 residues. Per germline, CDR1 KGHDR and CDR2 SFDVKD.

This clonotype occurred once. CDR3 DNA: TGTGCCAGCAGCCAAATTGGGGGGTGGGAGCAGTACTTC. Protein sequence: CASSQIGGWEQYF. The genes are TRBV9 and TRBJ2-7, with D maybe TRBD2 (6 bases). The CDR3 spans 13 residues. Germline values: CDR1 SGDLS, CDR2 YYNGEE. V gave up 4 bases and J gave up 7 bases, with 15 bases separating them.

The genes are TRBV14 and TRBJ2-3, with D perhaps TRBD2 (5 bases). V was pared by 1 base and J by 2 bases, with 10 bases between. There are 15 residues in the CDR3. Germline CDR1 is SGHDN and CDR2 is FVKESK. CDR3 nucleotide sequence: TGTGCCAGCAGCCAAGGGGGAGACTACACAGATACGCAGTATTTT. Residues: CASSQGGDYTDTQYF.

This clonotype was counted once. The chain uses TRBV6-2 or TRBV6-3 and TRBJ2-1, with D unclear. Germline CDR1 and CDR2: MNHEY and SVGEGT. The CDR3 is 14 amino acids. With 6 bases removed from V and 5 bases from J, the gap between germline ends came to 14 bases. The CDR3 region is CASSVLDQDNEQFF. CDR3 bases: TGTGCCAGCAGCGTCCTAGACCAGGACAATGAGCAGTTCTTC.

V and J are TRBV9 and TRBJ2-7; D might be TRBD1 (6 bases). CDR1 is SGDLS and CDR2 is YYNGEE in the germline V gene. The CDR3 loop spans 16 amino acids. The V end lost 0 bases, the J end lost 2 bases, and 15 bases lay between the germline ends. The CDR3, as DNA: TGTGCCAGCAGCGTAGGACAGGTCGGGCCCACCTACGAGCAGTACTTC. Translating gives CASSVGQVGPTYEQYF.